The 2 T cell receptor beta chains below come from one sample, sequenced in a study of shared clonotypes between healthy human individuals. The table came from immunoSEQ multiplex PCR; TCRdb's copy has only in-frame clones and leaves some out. This repertoire shows about 2.4 million clones, approximately 93% found once; its top ten account for roughly 0.36%. Sequenced input: naive CD4+ T cells from PBMCs. Subset meaning: CD45RA+ positively selected. These receptors were obtained from a man aged 18-30 years in good health. Some clones in this sample may be carry-over from other donors' samples.

The genes are TRBV7-9 and TRBJ2-3; TRBD1 matches 8 bases. In germline, CDR1 is SEHNR, CDR2 FQNEAQ (reference sequence). V lost 2 bases, J lost 4 bases, and 2 bases stayed unmatched. This CDR3 is built from 14 residues. The CDR3 DNA sequence: TGTGCCAGCAGCTTACAGGGGGCTGCAGATACGCAGTATTTT. This gives the protein CASSLQGAADTQYF.

The chain links TRBV9 to TRBJ2-1, with D unresolved. Germline-derived CDR1 and CDR2 are SGDLS and YYNGEE. This CDR3 has 14 amino acids. V was shortened by 4 bases and J by 7 bases, with 15 bases between the two germline ends. The CDR3 reads CASSPEGTRNEQFF. The CDR3 nucleotides are TGTGCCAGCAGCCCAGAAGGTACGAGGAATGAGCAGTTCTTC.